The clone carrying this T cell receptor beta chain appeared a few times. Its antigen is not known. Expressed TCRB transcripts were sequenced because the entire RNA isolate underwent reverse transcription. Using immunoSEQ multiplex PCR, the repertoire was profiled, and TCRdb retains in-frame clones only, with some absent. This table has under 800,000 clones, roughly a sixth appearing once. The data belong to a study of beta chain features in type 1 diabetes. Overall study findings and caveats: Patients and controls would be equally affected if PCR favored shorter templates. A cDNA-based sequencing approach could over-represent cells with high TCR expression.

The V end was cut by 5 bases, the J end by 2 bases, with 20 bases between. CDR1 and CDR2 (germline): SGHAT, FQNNGV. The CDR3 spans 17 residues. The clonotype was recovered from a man aged 18 to 30 in good health. V is TRBV11-2 and J is TRBJ2-3; the D gene is possibly TRBD1 (6 bases). Specimen: naive CD4+ T cells from blood. CDR3 sequence: CASSHKRVGTFTDTQYF. The DNA for the CDR3 is TGTGCCAGCAGCCACAAACGAGTCGGGACATTCACAGATACGCAGTATTTT.